This T cell receptor beta chain was observed in a study of identical twins. Study findings and constraints: Cross-sectional statistics, not tracking of the same donors, supported the conclusions.

This clonotype was counted a few times. Its antigen is undetermined. TCRdb redid the calling of the 5' RACE reads with MiXCR, one entry per CDR3 protein. The sample has around 490,000 distinct CDR3 sequences; around 20% are singletons. Unmatched junction bases numbered 5, after V lost 0 bases and J lost 6 bases. Germline V gene data show CDR1 as SGHRS and CDR2 as YFSETQ. The CDR3 has 14 amino acids. The same data also went into a second study, on yellow fever vaccine responses in identical twins.

The V gene is TRBV5-1, the J gene TRBJ1-1; TRBD1 matches 7 bases. Sequenced material: CD4+ T cells sorted from blood. This TCR derives from a woman under 30 in good health. The CDR3 loop is CASSLAQGYPEAFF. CDR3 DNA: TGCGCCAGCAGCTTGGCACAGGGGTATCCTGAAGCTTTCTTT.